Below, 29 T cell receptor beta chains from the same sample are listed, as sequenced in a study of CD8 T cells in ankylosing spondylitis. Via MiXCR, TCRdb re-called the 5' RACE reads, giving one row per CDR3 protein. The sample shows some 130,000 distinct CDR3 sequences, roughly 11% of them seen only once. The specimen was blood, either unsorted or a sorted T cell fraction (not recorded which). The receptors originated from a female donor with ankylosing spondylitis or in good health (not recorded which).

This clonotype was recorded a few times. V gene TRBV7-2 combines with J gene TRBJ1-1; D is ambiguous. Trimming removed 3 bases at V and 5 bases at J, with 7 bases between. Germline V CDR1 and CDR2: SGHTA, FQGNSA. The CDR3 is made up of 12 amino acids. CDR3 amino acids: CASSFGITEAFF. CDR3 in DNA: TGTGCCAGCAGCTTCGGGATTACTGAAGCTTTCTTT.

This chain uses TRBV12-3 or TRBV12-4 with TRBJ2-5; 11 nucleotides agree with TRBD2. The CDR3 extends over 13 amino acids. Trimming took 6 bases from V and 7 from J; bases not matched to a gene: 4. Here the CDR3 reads CASSRGLAGTQYF. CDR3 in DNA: TGTGCCAGCAGCCGCGGACTAGCGGGGACCCAGTACTTC.

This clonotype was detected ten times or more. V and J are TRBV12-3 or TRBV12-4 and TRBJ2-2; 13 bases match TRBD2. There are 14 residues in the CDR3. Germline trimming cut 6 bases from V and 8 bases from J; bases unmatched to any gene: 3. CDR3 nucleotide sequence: TGTGCCAGCAGCCTGGGACTAGCGGGGGGGGAGCTGTTTTTT. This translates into CASSLGLAGGELFF.

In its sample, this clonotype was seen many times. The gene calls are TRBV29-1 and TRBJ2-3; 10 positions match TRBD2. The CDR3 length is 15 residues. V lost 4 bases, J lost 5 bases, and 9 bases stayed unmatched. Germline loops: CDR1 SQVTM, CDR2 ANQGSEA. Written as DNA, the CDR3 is TGCAGCGTTGGAGGGCTAGCGGGAGAAATAGATACGCAGTATTTT. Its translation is CSVGGLAGEIDTQYF.

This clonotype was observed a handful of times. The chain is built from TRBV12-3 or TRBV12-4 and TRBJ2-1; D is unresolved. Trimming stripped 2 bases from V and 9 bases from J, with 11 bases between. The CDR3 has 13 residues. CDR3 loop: CASSLSGDSEQFF. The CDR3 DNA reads TGTGCCAGCAGTTTATCTGGGGATAGTGAGCAGTTCTTC.

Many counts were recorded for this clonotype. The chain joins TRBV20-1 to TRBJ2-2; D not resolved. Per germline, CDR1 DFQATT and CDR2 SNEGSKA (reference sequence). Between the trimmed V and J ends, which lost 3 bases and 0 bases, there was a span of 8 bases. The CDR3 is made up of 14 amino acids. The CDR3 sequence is CSASGMSNTGELFF. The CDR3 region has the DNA TGCAGTGCTAGTGGCATGTCGAACACCGGGGAGCTGTTTTTT.

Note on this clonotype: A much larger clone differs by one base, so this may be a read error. The CDR3 region is CASSKGGYLHYEQYF. DNA for the CDR3: TGTGCCAGCAGCAAAGGCGGCTACCTCCACTACGAGCAGTACTTC. The chain recombines TRBV21-1 with TRBJ2-7; the table names TRBD2, a call not compared with the DNA. TRBV21-1 is a known pseudogene. This CDR3 is 15 amino acids long.

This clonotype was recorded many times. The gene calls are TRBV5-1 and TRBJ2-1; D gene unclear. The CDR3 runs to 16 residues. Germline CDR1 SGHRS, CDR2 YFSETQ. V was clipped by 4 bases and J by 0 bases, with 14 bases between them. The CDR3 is CASSHRTASSYNEQFF. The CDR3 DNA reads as TGCGCCAGCAGCCATAGGACCGCCAGCTCCTACAATGAGCAGTTCTTC. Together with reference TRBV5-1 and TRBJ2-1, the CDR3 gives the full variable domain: KAGVTQTPRYLIKTRGQQVTLSCSPISGHRSVSWYQQTPGQGLQFLFEYFSETQRNKGNFPGRFSGRQFSNSRSEMNVSTLELGDSALYLCASSHRTASSYNEQFFGPGTRLTVL.

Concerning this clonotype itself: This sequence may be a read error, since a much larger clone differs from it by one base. This CDR3 is CTSSWGGAGNTIYF. CDR3 DNA: TGTACCAGCAGCTGGGGGGGGGCTGGAAACACCATATATTTT. V gene TRBV7-2 combines with J gene TRBJ1-3; D is possibly TRBD1 (5 bases). The germline CDR1 and CDR2 sequences are SGHTA and FQGNSA. This CDR3 comprises 14 residues. V lost 4 bases and J lost 2, with 9 bases in between.

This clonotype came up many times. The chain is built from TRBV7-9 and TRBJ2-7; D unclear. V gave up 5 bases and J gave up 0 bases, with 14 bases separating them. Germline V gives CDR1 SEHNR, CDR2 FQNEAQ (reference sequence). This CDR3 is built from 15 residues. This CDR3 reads CASSPWSWSSYEQYF. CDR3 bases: TGTGCCAGCAGCCCCTGGTCCTGGAGCTCCTACGAGCAGTACTTC.

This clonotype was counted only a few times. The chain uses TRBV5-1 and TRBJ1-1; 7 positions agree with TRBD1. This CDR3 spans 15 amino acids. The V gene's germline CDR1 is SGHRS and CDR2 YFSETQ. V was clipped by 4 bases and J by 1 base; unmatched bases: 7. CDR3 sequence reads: CASSTGQEKNTEAFF. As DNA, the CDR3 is TGCGCCAGCAGCACAGGACAGGAAAAGAACACTGAAGCTTTCTTT.

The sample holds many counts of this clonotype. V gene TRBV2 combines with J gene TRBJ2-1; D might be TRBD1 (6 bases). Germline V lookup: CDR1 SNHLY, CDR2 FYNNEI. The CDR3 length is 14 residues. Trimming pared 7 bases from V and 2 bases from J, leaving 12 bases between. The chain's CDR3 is CASKKGVAYNEQFF. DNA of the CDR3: TGTGCCAGCAAGAAGGGGGTTGCCTACAATGAGCAGTTCTTC.

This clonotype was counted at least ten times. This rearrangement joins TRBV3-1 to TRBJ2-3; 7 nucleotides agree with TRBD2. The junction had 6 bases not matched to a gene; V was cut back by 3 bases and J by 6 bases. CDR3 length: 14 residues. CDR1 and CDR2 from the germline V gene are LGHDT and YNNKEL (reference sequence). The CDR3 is CASSQRETGDTQYF. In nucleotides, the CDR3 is TGTGCCAGCAGCCAGCGGGAGACGGGGGATACGCAGTATTTT.

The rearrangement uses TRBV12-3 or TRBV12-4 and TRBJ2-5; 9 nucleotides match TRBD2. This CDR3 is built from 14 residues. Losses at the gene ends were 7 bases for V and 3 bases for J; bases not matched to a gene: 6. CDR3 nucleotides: TGTGCCAGCACCCTTAGCGGGAGCAAAGAGACCCAGTACTTC. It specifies CASTLSGSKETQYF.

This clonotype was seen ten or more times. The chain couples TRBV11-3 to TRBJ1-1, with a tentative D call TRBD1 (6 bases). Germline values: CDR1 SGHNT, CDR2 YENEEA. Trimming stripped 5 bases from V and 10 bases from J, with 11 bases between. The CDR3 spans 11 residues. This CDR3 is CASSEGGLAFF. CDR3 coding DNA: TGTGCCAGCAGCGAAGGGGGGTTAGCTTTCTTT. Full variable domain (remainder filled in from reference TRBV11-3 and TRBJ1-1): EAGVVQSPRYKIIEKKQPVAFWCNPISGHNTLYWYLQNLGQGPELLIRYENEEAVDDSQLPKDRFSAERLKGVDSTLKIQPAELGDSAVYLCASSEGGLAFFGQGTRLTVV.

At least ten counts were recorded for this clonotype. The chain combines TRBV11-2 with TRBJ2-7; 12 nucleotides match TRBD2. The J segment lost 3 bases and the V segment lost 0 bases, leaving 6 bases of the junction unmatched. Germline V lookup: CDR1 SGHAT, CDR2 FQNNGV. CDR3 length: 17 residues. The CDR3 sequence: CASSLERGLAGFYEQYF. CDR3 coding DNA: TGTGCCAGCAGCTTAGAACGCGGACTAGCGGGGTTCTACGAGCAGTACTTC.

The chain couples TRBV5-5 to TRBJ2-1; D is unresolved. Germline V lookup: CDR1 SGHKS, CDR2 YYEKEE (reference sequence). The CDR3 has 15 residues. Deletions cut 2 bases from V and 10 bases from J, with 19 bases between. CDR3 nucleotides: TGTGCCAGCAGCTTTGTCCCAACACCCTACGAGGAGCAGTTCTTC. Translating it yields CASSFVPTPYEEQFF.

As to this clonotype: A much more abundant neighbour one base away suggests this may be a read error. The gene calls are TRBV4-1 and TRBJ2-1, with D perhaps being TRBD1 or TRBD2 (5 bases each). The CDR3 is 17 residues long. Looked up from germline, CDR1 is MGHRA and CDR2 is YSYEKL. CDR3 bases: TGCGCCGGCAGCCGGGCCGGGACCTCGTCCTTTTACAATGAGCAGTTCTTC. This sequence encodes CAGSRAGTSSFYNEQFF.

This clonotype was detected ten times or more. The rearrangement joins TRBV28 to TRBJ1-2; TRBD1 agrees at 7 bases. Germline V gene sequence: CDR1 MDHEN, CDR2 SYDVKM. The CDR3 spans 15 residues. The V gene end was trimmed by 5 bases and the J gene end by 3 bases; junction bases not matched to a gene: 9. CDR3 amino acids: CASSPRRGFDYGYTF. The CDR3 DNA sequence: TGTGCCAGCAGTCCCCGCAGGGGGTTCGACTATGGCTACACCTTC.

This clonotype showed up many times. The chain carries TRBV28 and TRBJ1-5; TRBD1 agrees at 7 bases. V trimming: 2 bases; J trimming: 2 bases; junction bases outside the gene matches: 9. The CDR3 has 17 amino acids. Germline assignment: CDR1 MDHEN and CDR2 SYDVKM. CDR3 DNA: TGTGCCAGCAGTTTAAACAGGGGCCTAATGGGCAATCAGCCCCAGCATTTT. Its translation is CASSLNRGLMGNQPQHF.

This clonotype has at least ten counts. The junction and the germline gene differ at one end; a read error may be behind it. Here the CDR3 reads CSARDGWNGQFF. CDR3 DNA: TGCAGTGCTAGAGATGGTTGGAATGGGCAGTTCTTC. The V call is TRBV20-1, the J call TRBJ2-1; D remains ambiguous. This CDR3 has 12 amino acids. Germline loops: CDR1 DFQATT, CDR2 SNEGSKA (reference sequence).

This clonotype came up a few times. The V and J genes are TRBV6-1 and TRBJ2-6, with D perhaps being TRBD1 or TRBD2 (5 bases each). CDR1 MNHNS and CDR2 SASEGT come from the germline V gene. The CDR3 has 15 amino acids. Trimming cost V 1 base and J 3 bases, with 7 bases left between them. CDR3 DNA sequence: TGTGCCAGCAGTGAAGGGGGGTATGGGGCCAACGTCCTGACTTTC. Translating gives CASSEGGYGANVLTF.

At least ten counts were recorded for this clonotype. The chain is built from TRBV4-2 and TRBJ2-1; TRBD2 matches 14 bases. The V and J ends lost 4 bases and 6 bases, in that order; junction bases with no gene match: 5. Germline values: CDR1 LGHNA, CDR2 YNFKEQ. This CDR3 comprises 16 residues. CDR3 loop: CASSRFGTSGSNEQFF. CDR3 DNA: TGTGCCAGCAGCCGTTTCGGGACTAGCGGGAGCAATGAGCAGTTCTTC.

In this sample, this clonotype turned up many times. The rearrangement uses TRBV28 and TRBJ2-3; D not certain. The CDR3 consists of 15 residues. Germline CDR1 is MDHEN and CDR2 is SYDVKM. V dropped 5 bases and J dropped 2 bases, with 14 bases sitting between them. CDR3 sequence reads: CASSRIHMTTDTQYF. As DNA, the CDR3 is TGTGCCAGCAGTCGCATACACATGACCACAGATACGCAGTATTTT.

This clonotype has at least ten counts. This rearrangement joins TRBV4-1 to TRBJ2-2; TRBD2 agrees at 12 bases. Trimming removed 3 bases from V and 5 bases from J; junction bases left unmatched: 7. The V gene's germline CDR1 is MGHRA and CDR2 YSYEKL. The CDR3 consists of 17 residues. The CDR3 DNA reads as TGCGCCAGCAGCCACGGACTAGCGGGAAGAGGGACCGGGGAGCTGTTTTTT. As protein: CASSHGLAGRGTGELFF.

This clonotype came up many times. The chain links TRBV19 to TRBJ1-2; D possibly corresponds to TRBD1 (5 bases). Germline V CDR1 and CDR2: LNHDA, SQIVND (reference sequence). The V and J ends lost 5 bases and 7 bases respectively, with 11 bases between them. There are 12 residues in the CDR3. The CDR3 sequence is CASSAGTTGYTF. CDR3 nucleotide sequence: TGTGCCAGTAGTGCAGGGACGACTGGCTACACCTTC.

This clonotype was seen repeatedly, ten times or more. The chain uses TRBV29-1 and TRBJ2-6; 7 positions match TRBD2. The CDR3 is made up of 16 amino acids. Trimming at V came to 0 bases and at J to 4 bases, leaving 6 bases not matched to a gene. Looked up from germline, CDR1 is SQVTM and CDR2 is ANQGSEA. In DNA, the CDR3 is TGCAGCGTTGAAGAGGGGAGGGTTGGCGGGGCCAACGTCCTGACTTTC. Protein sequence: CSVEEGRVGGANVLTF. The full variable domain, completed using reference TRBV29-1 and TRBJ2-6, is SAVISQKPSRDICQRGTSLTIQCQVDSQVTMMFWYRQQPGQSLTLIATANQGSEATYESGFVIDKFPISRPNLTFSTLTVSNMSPEDSSIYLCSVEEGRVGGANVLTFGAGSRLTVL.

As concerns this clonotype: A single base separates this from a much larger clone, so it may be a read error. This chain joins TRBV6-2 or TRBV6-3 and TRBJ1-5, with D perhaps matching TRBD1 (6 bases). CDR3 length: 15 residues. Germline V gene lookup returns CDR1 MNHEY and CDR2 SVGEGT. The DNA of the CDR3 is TGTGCCAGCAGCCCGAGGGGGTGGGTCAATCGGCCCCAGCATTTT. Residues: CASSPRGWVNRPQHF.

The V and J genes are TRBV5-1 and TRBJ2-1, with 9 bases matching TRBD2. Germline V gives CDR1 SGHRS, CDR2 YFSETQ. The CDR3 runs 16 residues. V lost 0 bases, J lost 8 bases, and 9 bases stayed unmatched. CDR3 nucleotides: TGCGCCAGCAGCTTGGGGGCGGGAGGGGGAATGGATGAGCAGTTCTTC. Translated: CASSLGAGGGMDEQFF.